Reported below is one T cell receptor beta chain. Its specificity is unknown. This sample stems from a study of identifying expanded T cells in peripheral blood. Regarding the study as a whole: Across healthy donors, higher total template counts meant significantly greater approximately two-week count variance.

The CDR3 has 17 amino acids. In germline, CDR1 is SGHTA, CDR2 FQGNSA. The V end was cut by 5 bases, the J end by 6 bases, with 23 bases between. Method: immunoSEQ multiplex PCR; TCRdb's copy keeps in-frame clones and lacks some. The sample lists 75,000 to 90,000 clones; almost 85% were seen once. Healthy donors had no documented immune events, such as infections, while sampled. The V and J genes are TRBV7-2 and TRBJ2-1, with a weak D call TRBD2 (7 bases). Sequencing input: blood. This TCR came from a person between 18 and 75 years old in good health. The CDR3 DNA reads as TGTGCCAGCAGCCCTTTGTGGGCGGGAGAGGGGGGCAATGAGCAGTTCTTC. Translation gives CASSPLWAGEGGNEQFF.